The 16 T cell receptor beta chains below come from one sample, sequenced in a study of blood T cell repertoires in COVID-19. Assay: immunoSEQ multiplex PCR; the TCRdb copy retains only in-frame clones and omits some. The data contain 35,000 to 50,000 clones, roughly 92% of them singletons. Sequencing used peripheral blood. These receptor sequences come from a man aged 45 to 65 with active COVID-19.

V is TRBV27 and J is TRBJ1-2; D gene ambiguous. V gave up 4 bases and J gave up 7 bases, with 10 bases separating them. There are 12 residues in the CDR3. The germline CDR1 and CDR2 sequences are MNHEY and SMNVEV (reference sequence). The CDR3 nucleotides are TGTGCCAGCAGTTCCGTCAGGTCTGGCTACACCTTC. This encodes CASSSVRSGYTF.

Written as DNA, the CDR3 is TGTGCCAGCAGTTCGGCGGGCGATCTAAGGAATTCACCCCTCCACTTT. Amino acids: CASSSAGDLRNSPLHF. This chain joins TRBV6-5 and TRBJ1-6; D is uncertain. The CDR3 consists of 16 residues. Germline V lookup: CDR1 MNHEY, CDR2 SVGAGI. V lost 4 bases, J lost 7 bases, and 17 bases lay in between.

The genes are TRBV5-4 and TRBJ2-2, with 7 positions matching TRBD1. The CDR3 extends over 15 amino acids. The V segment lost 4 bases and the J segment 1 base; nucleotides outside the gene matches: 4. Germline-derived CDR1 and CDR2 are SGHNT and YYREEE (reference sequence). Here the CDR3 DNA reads TGTGCCAGCAGCGTAACAGGGGTGAACACCGGGGAGCTGTTTTTT. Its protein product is CASSVTGVNTGELFF.

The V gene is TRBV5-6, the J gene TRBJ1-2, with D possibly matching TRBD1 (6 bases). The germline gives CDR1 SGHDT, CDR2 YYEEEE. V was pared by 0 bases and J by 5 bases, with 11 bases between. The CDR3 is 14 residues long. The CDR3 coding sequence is TGTGCCAGCAGCTTGGGTGGACAGAGATATGGCTACACCTTC. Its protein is CASSLGGQRYGYTF. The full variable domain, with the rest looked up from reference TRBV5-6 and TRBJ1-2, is DAGVTQSPTHLIKTRGQQVTLRCSPKSGHDTVSWYQQALGQGPQFIFQYYEEEERQRGNFPDRFSGHQFPNYSSELNVNALLLGDSALYLCASSLGGQRYGYTFGSGTRLTVV.

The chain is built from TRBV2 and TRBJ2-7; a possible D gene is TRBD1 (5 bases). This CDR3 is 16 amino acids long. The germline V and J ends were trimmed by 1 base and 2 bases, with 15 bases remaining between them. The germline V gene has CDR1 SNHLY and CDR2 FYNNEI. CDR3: CASSEDLQVTTYEQYF. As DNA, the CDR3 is TGTGCCAGCAGTGAAGACCTACAGGTTACCACCTACGAGCAGTACTTC.

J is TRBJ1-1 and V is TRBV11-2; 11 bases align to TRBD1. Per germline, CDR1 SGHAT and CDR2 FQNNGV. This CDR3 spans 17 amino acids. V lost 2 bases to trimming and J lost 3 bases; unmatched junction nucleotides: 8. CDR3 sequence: CASSLRKSGQGDTEAFF. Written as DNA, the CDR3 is TGTGCCAGCAGCTTAAGGAAATCGGGACAGGGGGACACTGAAGCTTTCTTT.

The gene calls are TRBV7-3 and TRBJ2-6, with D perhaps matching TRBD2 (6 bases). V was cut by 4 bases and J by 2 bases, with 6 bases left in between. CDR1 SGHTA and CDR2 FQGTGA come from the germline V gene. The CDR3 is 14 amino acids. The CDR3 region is CASSSGAGANVLTF. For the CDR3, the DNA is TGTGCCAGCAGCTCGGGGGCTGGGGCCAACGTCCTGACTTTC.

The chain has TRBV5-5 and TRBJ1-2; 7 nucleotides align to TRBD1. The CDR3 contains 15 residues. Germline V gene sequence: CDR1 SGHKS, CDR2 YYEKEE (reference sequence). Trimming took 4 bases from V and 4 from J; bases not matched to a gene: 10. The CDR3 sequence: CASSQDRVPFYGYTF. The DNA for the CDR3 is TGTGCCAGCAGCCAAGACAGGGTACCTTTCTATGGCTACACCTTC.

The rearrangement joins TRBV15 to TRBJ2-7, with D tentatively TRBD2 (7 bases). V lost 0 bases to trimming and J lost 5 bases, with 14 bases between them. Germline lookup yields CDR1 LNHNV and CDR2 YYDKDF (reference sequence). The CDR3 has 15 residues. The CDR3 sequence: CATSRDGGGVDEQYF. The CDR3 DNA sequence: TGTGCCACCAGCAGAGATGGAGGGGGGGTCGACGAGCAGTACTTC.

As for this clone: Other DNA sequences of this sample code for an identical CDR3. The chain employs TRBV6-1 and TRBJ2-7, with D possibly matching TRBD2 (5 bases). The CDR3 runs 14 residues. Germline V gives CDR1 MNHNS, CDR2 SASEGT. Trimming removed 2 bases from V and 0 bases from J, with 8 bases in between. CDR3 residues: CASSEPGSSYEQYF. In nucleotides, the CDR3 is TGTGCCAGCAGTGAACCGGGGAGCTCCTACGAGCAGTACTTC.

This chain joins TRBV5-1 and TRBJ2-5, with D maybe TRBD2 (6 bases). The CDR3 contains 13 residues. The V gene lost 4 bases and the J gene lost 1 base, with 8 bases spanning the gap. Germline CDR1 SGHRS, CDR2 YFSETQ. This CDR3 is CASSAGTQETQYF. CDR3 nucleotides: TGCGCCAGCAGCGCGGGAACCCAAGAGACCCAGTACTTC.

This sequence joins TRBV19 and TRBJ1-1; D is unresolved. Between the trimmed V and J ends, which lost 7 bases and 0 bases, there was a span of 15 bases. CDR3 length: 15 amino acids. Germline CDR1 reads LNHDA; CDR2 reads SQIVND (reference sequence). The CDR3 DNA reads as TGTGCCAGTACTAAGAGAGGCAGCTTGAACACTGAAGCTTTCTTT. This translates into CASTKRGSLNTEAFF.

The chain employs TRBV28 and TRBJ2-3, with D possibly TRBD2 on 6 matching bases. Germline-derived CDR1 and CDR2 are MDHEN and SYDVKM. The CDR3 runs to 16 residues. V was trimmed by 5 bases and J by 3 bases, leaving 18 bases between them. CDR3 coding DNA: TGTGCCAGCAGTCCCGGGAGTAGTATTAGGACAGATACGCAGTATTTT. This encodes CASSPGSSIRTDTQYF.

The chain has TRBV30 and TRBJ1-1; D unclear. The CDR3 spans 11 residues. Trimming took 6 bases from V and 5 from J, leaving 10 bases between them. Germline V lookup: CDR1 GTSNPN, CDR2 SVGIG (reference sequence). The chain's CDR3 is CACSEATEAFF. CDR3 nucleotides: TGTGCCTGCTCAGAGGCTACTGAAGCTTTCTTT.

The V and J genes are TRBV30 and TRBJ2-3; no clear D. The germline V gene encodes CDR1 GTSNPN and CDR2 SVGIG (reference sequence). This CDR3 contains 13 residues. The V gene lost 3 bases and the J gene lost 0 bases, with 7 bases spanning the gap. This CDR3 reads CAWRKQSTDTQYF. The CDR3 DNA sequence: TGTGCCTGGAGGAAACAGAGCACAGATACGCAGTATTTT.

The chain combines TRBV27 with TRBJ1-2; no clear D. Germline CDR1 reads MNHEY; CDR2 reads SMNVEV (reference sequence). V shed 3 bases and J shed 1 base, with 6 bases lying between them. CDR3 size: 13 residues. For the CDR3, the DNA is TGTGCCAGCAGTTTCGGGATTAACTATGGCTACACCTTC. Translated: CASSFGINYGYTF.